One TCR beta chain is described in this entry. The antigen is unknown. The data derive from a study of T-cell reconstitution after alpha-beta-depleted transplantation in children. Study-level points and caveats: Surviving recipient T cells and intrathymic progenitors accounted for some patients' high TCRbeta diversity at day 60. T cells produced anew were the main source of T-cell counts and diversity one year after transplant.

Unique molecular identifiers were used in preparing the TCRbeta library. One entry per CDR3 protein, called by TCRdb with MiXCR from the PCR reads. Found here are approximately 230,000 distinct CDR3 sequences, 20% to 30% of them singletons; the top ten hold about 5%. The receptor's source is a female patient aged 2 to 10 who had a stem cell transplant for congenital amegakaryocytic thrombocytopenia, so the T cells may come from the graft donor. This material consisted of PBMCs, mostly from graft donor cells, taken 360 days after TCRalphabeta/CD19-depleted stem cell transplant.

DNA of the CDR3: TGTGCCAGCTCCGGGCCCTATCTATACGAGCAGTACTTC. Protein product: CASSGPYLYEQYF. The chain has TRBV28 and TRBJ2-7; D unclear. The germline CDR1 and CDR2 sequences are MDHEN and SYDVKM. This CDR3 is built from 13 residues. Trimming took off 8 bases at V and 4 bases at J, with 15 bases between the two ends.